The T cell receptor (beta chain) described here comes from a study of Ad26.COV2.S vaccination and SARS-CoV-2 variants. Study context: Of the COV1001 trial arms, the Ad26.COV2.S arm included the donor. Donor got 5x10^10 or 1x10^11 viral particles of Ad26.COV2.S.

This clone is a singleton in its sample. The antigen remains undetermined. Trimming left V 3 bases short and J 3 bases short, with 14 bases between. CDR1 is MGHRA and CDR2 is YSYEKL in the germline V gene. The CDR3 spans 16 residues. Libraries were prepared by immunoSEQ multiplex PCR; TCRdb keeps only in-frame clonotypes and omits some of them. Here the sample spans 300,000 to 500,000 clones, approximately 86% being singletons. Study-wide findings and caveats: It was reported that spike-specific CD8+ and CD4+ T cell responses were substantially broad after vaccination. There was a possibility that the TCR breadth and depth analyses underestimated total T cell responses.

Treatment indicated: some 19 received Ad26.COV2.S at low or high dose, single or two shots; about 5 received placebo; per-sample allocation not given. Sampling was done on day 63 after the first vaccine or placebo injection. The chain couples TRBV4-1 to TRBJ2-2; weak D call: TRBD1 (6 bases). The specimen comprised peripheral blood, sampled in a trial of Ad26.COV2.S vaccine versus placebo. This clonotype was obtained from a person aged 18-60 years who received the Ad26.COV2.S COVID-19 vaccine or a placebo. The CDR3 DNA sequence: TGCGCCAGCAGCCATTTTCAGGGGCTAGACACCGGGGAGCTGTTTTTT. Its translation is CASSHFQGLDTGELFF.